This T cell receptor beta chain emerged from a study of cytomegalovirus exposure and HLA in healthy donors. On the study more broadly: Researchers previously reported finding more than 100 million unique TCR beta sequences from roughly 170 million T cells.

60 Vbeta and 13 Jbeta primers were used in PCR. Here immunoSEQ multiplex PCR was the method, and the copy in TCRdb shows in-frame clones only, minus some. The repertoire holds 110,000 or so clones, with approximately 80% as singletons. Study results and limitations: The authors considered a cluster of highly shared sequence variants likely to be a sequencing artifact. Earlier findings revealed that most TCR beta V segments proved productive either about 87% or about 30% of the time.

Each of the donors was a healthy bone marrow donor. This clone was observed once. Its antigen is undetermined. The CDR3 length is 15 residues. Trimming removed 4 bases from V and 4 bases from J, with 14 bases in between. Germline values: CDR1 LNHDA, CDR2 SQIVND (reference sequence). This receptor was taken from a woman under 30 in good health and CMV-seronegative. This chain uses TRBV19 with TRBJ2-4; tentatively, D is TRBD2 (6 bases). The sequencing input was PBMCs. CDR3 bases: TGTGCCAGTAGTACTCGGGACGGACTAAAAAACATTCAGTACTTC. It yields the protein CASSTRDGLKNIQYF.